Following are 24 T cell receptor beta chains from one sample sequenced in a study of regulatory and conventional T cells in RAG deficiency. The sorted conventional CD4+ T cells were CD25-low and CD127-high, with genomic DNA sequenced. Sequenced by immunoSEQ multiplex PCR; TCRdb stores in-frame clones only, minus some. The sample shows approximately 35,000 clones, about 70% of them seen only once. Separately, the same data were catalogued under a study of regulatory T cells. As reported in that work: The primer mix had 52 TRBV and 13 TRBJ primers.

Specimen: CD4+ effector T cells sorted from blood. The receptors derive from a human donor in good health.

The chain is built from TRBV9 and TRBJ2-5; D not certain. CDR1 and CDR2 from the germline V gene are SGDLS and YYNGEE. This CDR3 has 11 residues. The V and J ends lost 3 bases and 2 bases respectively, with 2 bases between them. The CDR3 spells CASSAQETQYF. CDR3 sequence (DNA): TGTGCCAGCAGCGCACAAGAGACCCAGTACTTC. Supplemented by reference TRBV9 and TRBJ2-5, the full variable domain reads DSGVTQTPKHLITATGQRVTLRCSPRSGDLSVYWYQQSLDQGLQFLIQYYNGEERAKGNILERFSAQQFPDLHSELNLSSLELGDSALYFCASSAQETQYFGPGTRLLVL.

The chain has TRBV4-2 and TRBJ1-4; D ambiguous. Germline V gene sequence: CDR1 LGHNA, CDR2 YNFKEQ. Trimming shortened V by 1 base and J by 0 bases, and 6 bases separated the two germline ends. The CDR3 contains 15 residues. CDR3 DNA: TGTGCCAGCAGCCAAGGTCCCCCAACTAATGAAAAACTGTTTTTT. It translates to CASSQGPPTNEKLFF.

The rearrangement uses TRBV6-5 and TRBJ1-5, with TRBD1 identical over 7 bases. The CDR3 covers 15 residues. Looked up from germline, CDR1 is MNHEY and CDR2 is SVGAGI. V dropped 5 bases and J dropped 0; count of bases not matched to a gene: 4. The CDR3 DNA follows: TGTGCCAGCAGTCACGGGACAGATAGCAATCAGCCCCAGCATTTT. This translates into CASSHGTDSNQPQHF.

The chain combines TRBV19 with TRBJ1-5, with 8 bases that match TRBD1. This CDR3 is 22 amino acids long. Germline V gene lookup returns CDR1 LNHDA and CDR2 SQIVND (reference sequence). V dropped 0 bases and J dropped 1; count of bases not matched to a gene: 20. The CDR3 sequence: CASSIDRRTGPFRPGSNQPQHF. The CDR3 DNA reads as TGTGCCAGTAGTATAGATCGGAGGACAGGGCCATTCCGGCCCGGGAGCAATCAGCCCCAGCATTTT.

The chain recombines TRBV9 with TRBJ2-5; no clear D. Germline assignment: CDR1 SGDLS and CDR2 YYNGEE. The CDR3 consists of 14 residues. V lost 4 bases to trimming and J lost 3 bases, with 13 bases between them. CDR3 DNA sequence: TGTGCCAGCAGCCCCCAAGCTAACGAAGAGACCCAGTACTTC. The encoded protein is CASSPQANEETQYF. Complete variable domain (other parts from reference TRBV9 and TRBJ2-5): DSGVTQTPKHLITATGQRVTLRCSPRSGDLSVYWYQQSLDQGLQFLIQYYNGEERAKGNILERFSAQQFPDLHSELNLSSLELGDSALYFCASSPQANEETQYFGPGTRLLVL.

The CDR3: CASSLEAQASSYNEQFF. As DNA, the CDR3 is TGTGCCAGCAGCTTGGAGGCACAGGCCAGCTCCTACAATGAGCAGTTCTTC. The rearrangement uses TRBV5-8 and TRBJ2-1; D might be TRBD1 (5 bases). The V end was cut by 0 bases, the J end by 0 bases, with 13 bases between. The CDR3 runs to 17 residues. Germline CDR1 is SGHTS and CDR2 is YDEGEE.

DNA for the CDR3: TGTGCCAGCAGTTTGGGGAGATCGACTGGCGGCGGGTACACTGAAGCTTTCTTT. Translation gives CASSLGRSTGGGYTEAFF. The gene calls are TRBV28 and TRBJ1-1; no clear D. The germline gives CDR1 MDHEN, CDR2 SYDVKM. V was pared by 3 bases and J by 3 bases, with 23 bases between. The CDR3 sequence is 18 residues long. The full variable domain, completed using reference TRBV28 and TRBJ1-1, is DVKVTQSSRYLVKRTGEKVFLECVQDMDHENMFWYRQDPGLGLRLIYFSYDVKMKEKGDIPEGYSVSREKKERFSLILESASTNQTSMYLCASSLGRSTGGGYTEAFFGQGTRLTVV.

The rearrangement links TRBV9 to TRBJ1-4; TRBD1 agrees at 7 bases. The trim removed 4 bases at V and 8 bases at J, leaving 11 bases unmatched. This CDR3 spans 15 amino acids. The germline gives CDR1 SGDLS, CDR2 YYNGEE. The CDR3 DNA reads TGTGCCAGCAGCAGAACAGGGGCCCCATGGGAAAAACTGTTTTTT. It yields the protein CASSRTGAPWEKLFF.

The J gene is TRBJ2-4, the V gene TRBV4-1; D possibly matches TRBD1 or TRBD2 (5 bases each). There are 17 residues in the CDR3. Germline loops: CDR1 MGHRA, CDR2 YSYEKL. V lost 2 bases to trimming and J lost 6 bases, with 20 bases between them. DNA of the CDR3: TGCGCCAGCAGCCAAAGGCTGGGGACCCGTCTGGCAAACATTCAGTACTTC. Translation gives CASSQRLGTRLANIQYF.

This chain connects TRBV7-8 to TRBJ2-3, with unresolved D. This CDR3 has 14 amino acids. The germline gives CDR1 SGHVS, CDR2 FQNEAQ. Trimming stripped 5 bases from V and 1 base from J, with 10 bases between. CDR3 sequence reads: CASSPRRGTDTQYF. CDR3 DNA sequence: TGTGCCAGCAGCCCTCGACGAGGCACAGATACGCAGTATTTT.

The chain couples TRBV18 to TRBJ2-7; no reliable D call. Germline V lookup: CDR1 KGHSH, CDR2 LQKENI. Trimming cost V 0 bases and J 1 base, with 7 bases left between them. This CDR3 comprises 14 residues. The CDR3 loop is CASSPPVTSYEQYF. The CDR3 nucleotides are TGTGCCAGCTCACCACCGGTCACGTCCTACGAGCAGTACTTC.

The J gene is TRBJ1-2, the V gene TRBV7-2; the match to TRBD1 covers 11 bases. This CDR3 region has 15 residues. The V gene's germline CDR1 is SGHTA and CDR2 FQGNSA. Trimming took 4 bases from V and 8 from J; bases not matched to a gene: 9. In nucleotides, the CDR3 is TGTGCCAGCAGCTCTCTGGACAGGGGGCGTCGCGGCTACACCTTC. This codes for CASSSLDRGRRGYTF.

The V call is TRBV30, the J call TRBJ1-5; the D gene is possibly TRBD1 (5 bases). Germline CDR1 and CDR2: GTSNPN and SVGIG (reference sequence). V shed 5 bases and J shed 7 bases, with 15 bases lying between them. The CDR3 has 13 amino acids. Written as DNA, the CDR3 is TGTGCCTGGGCTACAGGAGGTGGCCAGCCCCAGCATTTT. This codes for CAWATGGGQPQHF.

J is TRBJ1-1 and V is TRBV15; D remains ambiguous. The CDR3 is 15 residues long. The germline CDR1 and CDR2 sequences are LNHNV and YYDKDF (reference sequence). The V gene lost 0 bases and the J gene lost 7 bases, with 15 bases spanning the gap. The CDR3 sequence: CATSRDKGPEGEAFF. Written as DNA, the CDR3 is TGTGCCACCAGCAGAGATAAGGGCCCCGAGGGTGAAGCTTTCTTT.

This clone was detected only a few times. The chain carries TRBV7-9 and TRBJ2-5; D is unresolved. The germline gives CDR1 SEHNR, CDR2 FQNEAQ (reference sequence). V shed 3 bases and J shed 3 bases, with 11 bases lying between them. This CDR3 spans 14 amino acids. The CDR3 sequence is CASSLYTLEETQYF. The CDR3 DNA follows: TGTGCCAGCAGCTTGTACACTCTCGAAGAGACCCAGTACTTC.

The chain employs TRBV19 and TRBJ2-7, with D unresolved. V lost 0 bases, J lost 2 bases, and 26 bases lay in between. The CDR3 sequence is 20 residues long. From germline, CDR1 is LNHDA and CDR2 SQIVND (reference sequence). CDR3 sequence: CASSIDRAGFSRTKTYEQYF. The CDR3 coding sequence is TGTGCCAGTAGTATAGATCGGGCAGGTTTTTCGAGAACCAAAACCTACGAGCAGTACTTC. Full variable domain (rest looked up from reference TRBV19 and TRBJ2-7): DGGITQSPKYLFRKEGQNVTLSCEQNLNHDAMYWYRQDPGQGLRLIYYSQIVNDFQKGDIAEGYSVSREKKESFPLTVTSAQKNPTAFYLCASSIDRAGFSRTKTYEQYFGPGTRLTVT.

The chain couples TRBV7-6 to TRBJ2-3; maybe TRBD2 (6 bases). Germline V gene sequence: CDR1 SGHVS, CDR2 FNYEAQ. This CDR3 is 19 amino acids long. V was trimmed by 1 base and J by 2 bases, leaving 22 bases between them. The CDR3 loop reads CASSLGFAASAVSTDTQYF. The CDR3 DNA reads as TGTGCCAGCAGCTTAGGATTTGCGGCTAGCGCTGTTTCCACAGATACGCAGTATTTT.

This clone was counted only a few times. The gene calls are TRBV2 and TRBJ2-7, with 7 bases identical to TRBD2. Germline assignment: CDR1 SNHLY and CDR2 FYNNEI. CDR3 length equals 16 residues. Unmatched junction bases numbered 12, after V lost 6 bases and J lost 1 base. CDR3 nucleotides: TGTGCCAGCAGCCTGAGGGAGCGGGGTATTTCCTACGAGCAGTACTTC. It encodes CASSLRERGISYEQYF.

This clone was counted once. CDR3 region: CASSPGGTLAGYTF. The CDR3 DNA reads as TGTGCCAGCAGTCCTGGGGGGACACTAGCCGGCTACACCTTC. The gene calls are TRBV28 and TRBJ1-2; possibly TRBD1 for D (6 bases). The CDR3 length is 14 residues. Trimming left V 5 bases short and J 8 bases short, with 18 bases between. Germline-derived CDR1 and CDR2 are MDHEN and SYDVKM.

The chain couples TRBV4-2 to TRBJ1-1; tentative D call: TRBD1 (6 bases). The CDR3 runs to 15 residues. The V gene's germline CDR1 is LGHNA and CDR2 YNFKEQ. Trimming pared 4 bases from V and 1 base from J, leaving 13 bases between. The CDR3 loop is CASSLSGTKNTEAFF. The CDR3 DNA sequence: TGTGCCAGCAGCCTCTCCGGGACAAAGAACACTGAAGCTTTCTTT.

The chain couples TRBV6-6 to TRBJ2-7; 10 bases align to TRBD1. The CDR3 is 14 amino acids. The germline CDR1 and CDR2 sequences are MNHNY and SVGAGI (reference sequence). Germline trimming cut 4 bases from V and 7 bases from J; bases unmatched to any gene: 7. The CDR3 sequence is CASSWLDRGGEQYF. CDR3 DNA sequence: TGTGCCAGCAGTTGGTTGGACAGGGGGGGGGAGCAGTACTTC.

The CDR3 region is CAWSVESPLHF. CDR3 DNA sequence: TGTGCCTGGAGTGTTGAGTCACCCCTCCACTTT. J is TRBJ1-6 and V is TRBV30; D gene uncertain. Germline V gene sequence: CDR1 GTSNPN, CDR2 SVGIG (reference sequence). V dropped 0 bases and J dropped 10 bases, with 4 bases sitting between them. This CDR3 contains 11 residues.

V gene TRBV30 combines with J gene TRBJ1-5; D might be TRBD1 (5 bases). The length of the CDR3 is 13 residues. V was clipped by 8 bases and J by 0 bases, with 11 bases between them. Looked up from germline, CDR1 is GTSNPN and CDR2 is SVGIG (reference sequence). The CDR3 nucleotides read TGTGCCGCGGGGGGACCTAGCAATCAGCCCCAGCATTTT. This codes for CAAGGPSNQPQHF.

The rearrangement joins TRBV18 to TRBJ1-2; D is ambiguous. There are 15 residues in the CDR3. Germline-derived CDR1 and CDR2 are KGHSH and LQKENI. Trimming took 2 bases from V and 0 from J, leaving 10 bases between them. DNA of the CDR3: TGTGCCAGCTCACCATCGGACGGATCTAACTATGGCTACACCTTC. It codes for CASSPSDGSNYGYTF.